This T cell receptor beta chain is drawn from a study of blood T cell repertoires in COVID-19. Turning to the study itself: Samples came from the United States, Italy and Spain, spanning acute and convalescent COVID-19. PBMCs, B-cell-depleted T cells, or T cells were the source of the cDNA or gDNA that made up the material.

The data were produced by immunoSEQ multiplex PCR, yet TCRdb's version contains in-frame clones alone and is incomplete. The sample holds approximately 260,000 clones, roughly 86% seen once. CDR3 size: 12 residues. Per germline, CDR1 SGHRS and CDR2 YFSETQ. V was clipped by 3 bases and J by 7 bases, with 8 bases between them. Everyone who took part was roughly 18 to 89 years old, and they came from fewer than 25 US areas. Sequenced sample: PBMCs or T cells enriched from blood (not recorded which). The TCR sequence derives from a woman aged 55-70 years who had recovered from COVID-19. The chain is built from TRBV5-1 and TRBJ2-1; possible D gene TRBD2, 5 bases. The CDR3 bases are TGCGCCAGCAGCTACGGGGTGAATGAGCAGTTCTTC. Its protein product is CASSYGVNEQFF.